This T cell receptor (beta chain) was recovered during a study of early T cells in non-severe SARS-CoV-2 infection. TCRdb ran MiXCR on the 5' RACE reads and lists one entry per CDR3 protein. This repertoire shows tens of thousands of distinct CDR3 sequences, under 10% found once; its top ten account for roughly 13%. The junction had 4 bases not matched to a gene; V was cut back by 6 bases and J by 3 bases. The length of the CDR3 is 14 residues. This receptor was obtained from an adult who was a healthcare worker with PCR-confirmed SARS-CoV-2 infection or an uninfected control (not recorded which). This chain connects TRBV12-3 or TRBV12-4 to TRBJ1-2; 10 nucleotides align to TRBD1. The sequencing sample was made of whole blood. The CDR3 DNA reads as TGTGCCAGCAGAACGACAGGGGGCGACTATGGCTACACCTTC. Residues: CASRTTGGDYGYTF.